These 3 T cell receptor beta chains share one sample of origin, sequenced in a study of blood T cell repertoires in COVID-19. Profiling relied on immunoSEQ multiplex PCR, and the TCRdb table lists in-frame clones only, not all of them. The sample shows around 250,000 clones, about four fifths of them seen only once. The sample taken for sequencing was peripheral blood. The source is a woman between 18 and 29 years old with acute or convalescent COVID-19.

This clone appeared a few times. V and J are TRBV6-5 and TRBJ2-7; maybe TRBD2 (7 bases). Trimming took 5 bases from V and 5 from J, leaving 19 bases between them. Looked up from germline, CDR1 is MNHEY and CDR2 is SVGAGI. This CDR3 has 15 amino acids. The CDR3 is CASSRGGAGLHEQYF. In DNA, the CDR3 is TGTGCCAGCAGTAGGGGGGGGGCCGGACTTCACGAGCAGTACTTC.

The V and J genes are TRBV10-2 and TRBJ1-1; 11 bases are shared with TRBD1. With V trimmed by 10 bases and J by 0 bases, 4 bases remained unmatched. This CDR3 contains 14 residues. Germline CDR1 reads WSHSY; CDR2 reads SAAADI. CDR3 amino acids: CATWDRGMNTEAFF. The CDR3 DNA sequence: TGCGCCACCTGGGACAGGGGGATGAACACTGAAGCTTTCTTT.

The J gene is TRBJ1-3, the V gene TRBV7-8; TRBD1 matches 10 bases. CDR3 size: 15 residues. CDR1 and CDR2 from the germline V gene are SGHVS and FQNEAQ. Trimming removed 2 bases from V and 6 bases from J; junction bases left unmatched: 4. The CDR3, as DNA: TGTGCCAGCAGCTTACGGACAGGGGGGCCAAACACCATATATTTT. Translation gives CASSLRTGGPNTIYF.